The present T cell receptor beta chain was sequenced within a study of T cell changes during pregnancy in multiple sclerosis (dated 2019 in TCRdb). Regarding the complete study: In women with multiple sclerosis, the researchers looked at how the T cell repertoire shifted as pregnancy progressed.

Library prep was done by the immunoSEQ multiplex PCR assay. Held by TCRdb, this immuneACCESS table contains in-frame sequences only and omits some clones. Under half of the omission traces to an unresolved V gene where checked; the cause of the rest is unknown. The sample table shows about 87,000 clones, and 90% to 95% are seen once. Of the sample, under 1.5% is held by the ten largest clones. As to this clone: The clone's antigen remains unknown. The record has no base qualities; no much larger clone is one base away.

V is cut by 0 bases and J by 5 bases, and the space between the germline ends is 17 bases. The CDR3 goes from the cysteine to the phenylalanine over 17 residues. Of all the DNA, just the CDR3 is kept, 51 bases in frame from base 1. For CDR1 and CDR2, the germline V gene lists SGHNT and YENEEA. This material consisted of peripheral blood, taken in the third trimester of pregnancy. The chain is made from TRBV11-3 and TRBJ2-1; tentative D gene TRBD1, with 6 bases matching. This clonotype was obtained from a female donor in good health, enrolled as a control in a pregnancy study. The CDR3 region: CASSLEWGRGRDNEQFF. The sequenced DNA: TGTGCCAGCAGCTTAGAGTGGGGCAGGGGCAGGGACAATGAGCAGTTCTTC.